These 29 T cell receptor beta chains share one sample of origin, sequenced in a study of T cell changes during pregnancy in multiple sclerosis. The table came from immunoSEQ multiplex PCR; TCRdb's copy has only in-frame clones and leaves some out. The data contain about 69,000 clones, roughly nine tenths of them singletons. The starting material was CD4+ T cells from peripheral blood mononuclear cells, obtained in the third trimester of pregnancy. These receptor sequences come from a female donor in good health, enrolled as a control in a pregnancy study.

As to this clone: Other DNA sequences from this sample encode an identical CDR3 as well. The chain combines TRBV5-1 with TRBJ1-2; maybe TRBD1 (6 bases). From germline, CDR1 is SGHRS and CDR2 YFSETQ. V lost 1 base and J 2 bases, leaving 6 bases between the germline ends. This CDR3 region has 13 residues. This chain's CDR3 is CASSLQGNYGYTF. DNA of the CDR3: TGCGCCAGCAGCTTGCAGGGGAACTATGGCTACACCTTC.

This clone was recorded only once. The genes are TRBV11-1 and TRBJ2-1, with unresolved D. Germline V gives CDR1 SGHAT, CDR2 FQDESV (reference sequence). The V end lost 2 bases, the J end lost 0 bases, and 11 bases lay between the germline ends. This CDR3 has 16 amino acids. DNA for the CDR3: TGTGCCAGCAGCTTATATGCCACGAGCTCCTACAATGAGCAGTTCTTC. Translating it yields CASSLYATSSYNEQFF.

The J gene is TRBJ2-4, the V gene TRBV19, with 8 bases that match TRBD1. This CDR3 has 17 residues. Trimming removed 4 bases from V and 1 base from J; junction bases left unmatched: 9. Germline loops: CDR1 LNHDA, CDR2 SQIVND (reference sequence). CDR3 bases: TGTGCCAGTAGTAGCCAGGGGGCATTTATGGCCAAAAACATTCAGTACTTC. It translates to CASSSQGAFMAKNIQYF.

The V call is TRBV30, the J call TRBJ1-5; D remains ambiguous. V was shortened by 2 bases and J by 1 base, with 6 bases between the two germline ends. Germline V lookup: CDR1 GTSNPN, CDR2 SVGIG (reference sequence). This CDR3 spans 13 amino acids. The CDR3 bases are TGTGCCTGGAGTCTGTCGAGCAATCAGCCCCAGCATTTT. This gives the protein CAWSLSSNQPQHF.

This chain uses TRBV5-4 with TRBJ1-2; no reliable D call. The CDR3 loop spans 13 amino acids. CDR1 SGHNT and CDR2 YYREEE come from the germline V gene (reference sequence). V shed 2 bases and J shed 4 bases, with 9 bases lying between them. CDR3 protein: CASSLEGPYGYTF. In DNA, the CDR3 is TGTGCCAGCAGCTTAGAGGGTCCCTATGGCTACACCTTC.

The CDR3 DNA reads TGTGCCAGCAGCTCCCGGGGGTCCGGGCGTTACAATGAGCAGTTCTTC. It translates to CASSSRGSGRYNEQFF. The chain recombines TRBV11-2 with TRBJ2-1; D might be TRBD2 (6 bases). The CDR3 sequence is 16 residues long. Per germline, CDR1 SGHAT and CDR2 FQNNGV. V was shortened by 4 bases and J by 4 bases, with 17 bases between the two germline ends.

The gene calls are TRBV18 and TRBJ1-5; D is perhaps TRBD1 (6 bases). Germline V gene data show CDR1 as KGHSH and CDR2 as LQKENI. This CDR3 has 15 residues. V lost 3 bases, J lost 5 bases, and 14 bases lay in between. CDR3 loop: CASSPARGADQPQHF. The CDR3 nucleotides read TGTGCCAGCTCACCCGCCCGGGGGGCCGATCAGCCCCAGCATTTT.

The chain couples TRBV6-6 to TRBJ2-7, with 9 bases lining up with TRBD2. The CDR3 loop spans 16 amino acids. V lost 4 bases to trimming and J lost 2 bases; unmatched junction nucleotides: 9. In germline, CDR1 is MNHNY, CDR2 SVGAGI (reference sequence). The CDR3 bases are TGTGCCAGCAGTTTCCTGGCTAGCGGGGTAACCTACGAGCAGTACTTC. Amino acids: CASSFLASGVTYEQYF.

The rearrangement joins TRBV15 to TRBJ1-2, with D perhaps TRBD1 (6 bases). The CDR3 sequence is 13 residues long. The V and J ends lost 8 bases and 6 bases respectively, with 16 bases between them. Germline V gives CDR1 LNHNV, CDR2 YYDKDF (reference sequence). DNA for the CDR3: TGTGCCACCGGTCAGGGGCTGCTTAATGGCTACACCTTC. Translation gives CATGQGLLNGYTF.

The chain employs TRBV6-1 and TRBJ1-1; D not certain. Germline loops: CDR1 MNHNS, CDR2 SASEGT. The V gene lost 2 bases and the J gene lost 8 bases, with 9 bases spanning the gap. The CDR3 contains 12 residues. The CDR3 DNA sequence: TGTGCCAGCAGTGAATCAGGCGGGGAAGCTTTCTTT. Amino acid sequence: CASSESGGEAFF.

This chain connects TRBV7-2 to TRBJ2-3, with 9 bases matching TRBD1. This CDR3 has 16 residues. Germline V gene sequence: CDR1 SGHTA, CDR2 FQGNSA. Trimming at V came to 4 bases and at J to 5 bases, leaving 10 bases not matched to a gene. For the CDR3, the DNA is TGTGCCAGCAGCTGGACACAGGGGGCGGGTTTAGATACGCAGTATTTT. Amino acid sequence: CASSWTQGAGLDTQYF.

This chain uses TRBV20-1 with TRBJ1-1; tentatively, D is TRBD1 (5 bases). This CDR3 spans 10 amino acids. Trimming took off 5 bases at V and 7 bases at J, with 8 bases between the two ends. Germline CDR1 reads DFQATT; CDR2 reads SNEGSKA (reference sequence). The CDR3 DNA follows: TGCAGTGCTTGGGGGGGTGAAGCTTTCTTT. Its protein product is CSAWGGEAFF.

This rearrangement joins TRBV11-3 to TRBJ1-1; no reliable D call. The V gene lost 3 bases and the J gene lost 1 base, with 6 bases spanning the gap. This CDR3 region has 13 residues. Germline CDR1 is SGHNT and CDR2 is YENEEA. The CDR3 nucleotides read TGTGCCAGCAGCTTTTCAGGGAACACTGAAGCTTTCTTT. Protein product: CASSFSGNTEAFF.

The rearrangement uses TRBV7-9 and TRBJ2-6, with D perhaps TRBD1 (6 bases). Trimming removed 5 bases from V and 4 bases from J, with 9 bases in between. This CDR3 contains 14 residues. Germline CDR1 SEHNR, CDR2 FQNEAQ (reference sequence). CDR3 nucleotides: TGTGCCAGCAGCCACAGGGCCGGGGCCAACGTCCTGACTTTC. Amino acid sequence: CASSHRAGANVLTF. Combining the CDR3 with reference TRBV7-9 and TRBJ2-6 gives the whole variable domain DTGVSQNPRHKITKRGQNVTFRCDPISEHNRLYWYRQTLGQGPEFLTYFQNEAQLEKSRLLSDRFSAERPKGSFSTLEIQRTEQGDSAMYLCASSHRAGANVLTFGAGSRLTVL.

The chain employs TRBV11-2 and TRBJ1-4; TRBD1 matches 8 bases. CDR3 length equals 14 residues. Germline V gene lookup returns CDR1 SGHAT and CDR2 FQNNGV. The J segment lost 7 bases and the V segment lost 7 bases, leaving 8 bases of the junction unmatched. Here the CDR3 DNA reads TGTGCCAGCAACCCCGGGACAGGAACTGAAAAACTGTTTTTT. This encodes CASNPGTGTEKLFF.

The chain combines TRBV5-5 with TRBJ1-5, with 7 bases that match TRBD1. CDR1 and CDR2 from the germline V gene are SGHKS and YYEKEE (reference sequence). CDR3 length: 16 residues. J lost 6 bases, V lost 4 bases, and 13 bases had no gene match. The CDR3 region is CASSLGETGYPQPQHF. The DNA for the CDR3 is TGTGCCAGCAGCCTCGGAGAGACAGGGTATCCTCAGCCCCAGCATTTT.

The sample holds one count of this clone. The chain combines TRBV9 with TRBJ2-2; TRBD2 matches 14 bases. Germline V CDR1 and CDR2: SGDLS, YYNGEE. The CDR3 covers 16 residues. V shed 3 bases and J 4 bases; nucleotides not matched to a gene: 2. The CDR3 protein is CASSGTSGGLTGELFF. DNA of the CDR3: TGTGCCAGCAGCGGGACTAGCGGGGGGCTCACCGGGGAGCTGTTTTTT. The whole variable domain, filled in from reference TRBV9 and TRBJ2-2, reads DSGVTQTPKHLITATGQRVTLRCSPRSGDLSVYWYQQSLDQGLQFLIQYYNGEERAKGNILERFSAQQFPDLHSELNLSSLELGDSALYFCASSGTSGGLTGELFFGEGSRLTVL.

V gene TRBV29-1 combines with J gene TRBJ2-3, with 9 positions matching TRBD1. Germline CDR1 reads SQVTM; CDR2 reads ANQGSEA. V lost 6 bases and J lost 2; bases outside the gene matches: 9. CDR3 length: 15 residues. The CDR3 DNA sequence: TGCAGCGTGGCTACCGGGACAGGGTACACAGATACGCAGTATTTT. Its translation: CSVATGTGYTDTQYF.

The chain links TRBV10-3 to TRBJ2-4; 9 bases match TRBD1. Germline loops: CDR1 ENHRY, CDR2 SYGVKD. With V trimmed by 5 bases and J by 9 bases, 11 bases remained unmatched. The CDR3 spans 15 residues. CDR3 in amino acids: CAISFGSGQGSIQYF. CDR3 nucleotide sequence: TGTGCCATCAGTTTCGGATCAGGACAGGGGAGCATTCAGTACTTC.

J is TRBJ2-5 and V is TRBV5-1; 8 bases are shared with TRBD2. Germline-derived CDR1 and CDR2 are SGHRS and YFSETQ. V was pared by 2 bases and J by 1 base, with 1 base of the junction left unmatched. The CDR3 runs to 14 residues. The CDR3 DNA reads as TGCGCCAGCAGCTTAGGGACTAGCCAAGAGACCCAGTACTTC. Protein sequence: CASSLGTSQETQYF.

The V and J genes are TRBV7-6 and TRBJ1-2; D is perhaps TRBD1 (5 bases). Germline loops: CDR1 SGHVS, CDR2 FNYEAQ. This CDR3 has 15 residues. V was cut by 4 bases and J by 6 bases, with 18 bases left in between. CDR3 amino acids: CASSSLQGGMDGYTF. In DNA form, the CDR3 reads TGTGCCAGCAGCTCTCTTCAGGGTGGTATGGATGGCTACACCTTC. Full variable domain (rest looked up from reference TRBV7-6 and TRBJ1-2): GAGVSQSPRYKVTKRGQDVALRCDPISGHVSLYWYRQALGQGPEFLTYFNYEAQQDKSGLPNDRFSAERPEGSISTLTIQRTEQRDSAMYRCASSSLQGGMDGYTFGSGTRLTVV.

The V call is TRBV7-2, the J call TRBJ1-3; TRBD1 is a possible D gene (6 bases). The germline gives CDR1 SGHTA, CDR2 FQGNSA. The CDR3 length is 17 residues. Trimming removed 1 base at V and 4 bases at J, with 17 bases between. The CDR3 nucleotides are TGTGCCAGCAGCTTAGTCATCGGGGGGCTGGGCGGAAACACCATATATTTT. Translation gives CASSLVIGGLGGNTIYF. Combining the CDR3 with reference TRBV7-2 and TRBJ1-3 gives the whole variable domain GAGVSQSPSNKVTEKGKDVELRCDPISGHTALYWYRQSLGQGLEFLIYFQGNSAPDKSGLPSDRFSAERTGGSVSTLTIQRTQQEDSAVYLCASSLVIGGLGGNTIYFGEGSWLTVV.

This rearrangement joins TRBV7-6 to TRBJ2-5, with 10 bases identical to TRBD1. Germline values: CDR1 SGHVS, CDR2 FNYEAQ. This CDR3 is built from 18 residues. The V and J ends lost 1 base and 5 bases, in that order; junction bases with no gene match: 13. The CDR3 DNA follows: TGTGCCAGCAGCTTAGGTTCTATCGGACAGGGGGTCTGGGAGACCCAGTACTTC. Residues: CASSLGSIGQGVWETQYF.

This chain uses TRBV27 with TRBJ2-1; possibly TRBD2 for D (6 bases). Germline CDR1 is MNHEY and CDR2 is SMNVEV (reference sequence). There are 13 residues in the CDR3. Trimming cost V 2 bases and J 10 bases, with 12 bases left between them. The CDR3 DNA reads TGTGCCAGCAGTTTAGTCAGGGCGGGGGAGCAGTTCTTC. Its protein is CASSLVRAGEQFF.

This rearrangement joins TRBV19 to TRBJ1-3; D is uncertain. This CDR3 comprises 15 residues. Germline V lookup: CDR1 LNHDA, CDR2 SQIVND (reference sequence). Trimming cost V 0 bases and J 8 bases, with 14 bases left between them. CDR3 nucleotides: TGTGCCAGTAGTATAGACGACACGGTCGGTGACACCATATATTTT. Its translation is CASSIDDTVGDTIYF. The variable domain in full, completed from reference TRBV19 and TRBJ1-3, reads DGGITQSPKYLFRKEGQNVTLSCEQNLNHDAMYWYRQDPGQGLRLIYYSQIVNDFQKGDIAEGYSVSREKKESFPLTVTSAQKNPTAFYLCASSIDDTVGDTIYFGEGSWLTVV.

V is TRBV6-6 and J is TRBJ1-5; D unclear. This CDR3 region has 12 residues. CDR1 and CDR2 from the germline V gene are MNHNY and SVGAGI (reference sequence). V gave up 6 bases and J gave up 2 bases, with 5 bases separating them. This CDR3 is CASRSGNQPQHF. As DNA, the CDR3 is TGTGCCAGCAGGAGCGGCAATCAGCCCCAGCATTTT.

This clone was counted a single time. A junction end diverges from the germline sequence, so it may reflect a read error. The CDR3 protein is CASSQLRSQAETQYF. The CDR3 DNA is TGTGCTAGCAGCCAACTCAGGTCGCAGGCGGAGACCCAGTACTTC. The chain employs TRBV7-7 and TRBJ2-5; D gene unclear. Germline CDR1 SSHAT, CDR2 FNYEAQ (reference sequence). This CDR3 spans 15 amino acids.

The chain joins TRBV30 to TRBJ2-6; 7 nucleotides align to TRBD1. V lost 5 bases, J lost 1 base, and 5 bases stayed unmatched. Germline CDR1 GTSNPN, CDR2 SVGIG (reference sequence). This CDR3 region has 15 residues. The CDR3 bases are TGTGCCTGGTCCCGGGACAGATCTGGGGCCAACGTCCTGACTTTC. Translation gives CAWSRDRSGANVLTF.

The CDR3 loop reads CASSLEGLAGENEQFF. The CDR3 DNA reads TGTGCCAGCAGCTTAGAGGGACTAGCGGGGGAGAATGAGCAGTTCTTC. The chain combines TRBV7-8 with TRBJ2-1, with 14 bases matching TRBD2. The CDR3 runs 16 residues. The J segment lost 7 bases and the V segment lost 1 base, leaving 3 bases of the junction unmatched. Per germline, CDR1 SGHVS and CDR2 FQNEAQ.